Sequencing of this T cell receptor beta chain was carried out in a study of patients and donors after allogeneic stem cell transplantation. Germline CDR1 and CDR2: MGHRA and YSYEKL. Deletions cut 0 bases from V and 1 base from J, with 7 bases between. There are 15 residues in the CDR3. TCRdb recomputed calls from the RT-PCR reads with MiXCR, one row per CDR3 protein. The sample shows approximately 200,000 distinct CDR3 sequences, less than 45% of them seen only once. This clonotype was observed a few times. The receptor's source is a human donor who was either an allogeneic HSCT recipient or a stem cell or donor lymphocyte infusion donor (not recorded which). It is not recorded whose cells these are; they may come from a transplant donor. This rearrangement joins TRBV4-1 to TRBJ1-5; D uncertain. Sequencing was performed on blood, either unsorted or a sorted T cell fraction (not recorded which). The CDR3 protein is CASSQDGRSNQPQHF. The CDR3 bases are TGCGCCAGCAGCCAAGATGGAAGGAGCAATCAGCCCCAGCATTTT.